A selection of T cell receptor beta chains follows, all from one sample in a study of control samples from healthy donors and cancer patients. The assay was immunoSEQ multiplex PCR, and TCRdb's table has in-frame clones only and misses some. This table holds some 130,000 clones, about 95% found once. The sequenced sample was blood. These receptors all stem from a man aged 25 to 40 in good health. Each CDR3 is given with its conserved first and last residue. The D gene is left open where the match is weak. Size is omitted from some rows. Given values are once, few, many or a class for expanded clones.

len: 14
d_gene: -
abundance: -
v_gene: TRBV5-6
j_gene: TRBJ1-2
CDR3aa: CASSLRDINYGHTF
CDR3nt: TGTGCCAGCAGCTTGCGGGACATTAACTATGGCCACACCTTC

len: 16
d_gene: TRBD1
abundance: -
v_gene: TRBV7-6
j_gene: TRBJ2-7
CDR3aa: CASSTGTGSSSYEQYF
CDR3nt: TGTGCCAGCAGCACTGGGACAGGGAGTAGTTCCTACGAGCAGTACTTC

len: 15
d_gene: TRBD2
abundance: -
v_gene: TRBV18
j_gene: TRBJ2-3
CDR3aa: CASSPYGGGRYTQYF
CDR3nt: TGTGCCAGCTCACCATACGGGGGGGGCCGATATACGCAGTATTTT

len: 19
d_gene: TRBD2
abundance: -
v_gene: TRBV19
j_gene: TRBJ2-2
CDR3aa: CASSIKLAGGPLNTGELFF
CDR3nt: TGTGCCAGTAGTATAAAGCTAGCGGGGGGCCCATTGAACACCGGGGAGCTGTTTTTT

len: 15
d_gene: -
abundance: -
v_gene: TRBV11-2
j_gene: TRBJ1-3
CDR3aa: CASSLVPVTGNTIYF
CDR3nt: TGTGCCAGCAGCTTAGTTCCGGTTACGGGAAACACCATATATTTT

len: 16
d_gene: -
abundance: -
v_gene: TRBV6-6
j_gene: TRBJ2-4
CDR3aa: CASSSWENGAKNIQYF
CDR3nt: TGTGCCAGCAGTTCTTGGGAAAATGGGGCCAAAAACATTCAGTACTTC

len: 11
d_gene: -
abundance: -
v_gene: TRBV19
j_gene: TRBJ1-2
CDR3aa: CAGYRAPGYTF
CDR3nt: TGTGCCGGATACAGGGCCCCTGGCTACACCTTC

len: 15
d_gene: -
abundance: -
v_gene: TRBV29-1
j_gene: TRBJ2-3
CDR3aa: CSVPPRGAPTDTQYF
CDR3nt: TGCAGCGTTCCACCGCGAGGGGCTCCCACAGATACGCAGTATTTT

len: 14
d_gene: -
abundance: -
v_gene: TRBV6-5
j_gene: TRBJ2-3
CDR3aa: CASSKGPPGDTQYF
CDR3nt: TGTGCCAGCTCTAAAGGGCCCCCGGGAGATACGCAGTATTTT

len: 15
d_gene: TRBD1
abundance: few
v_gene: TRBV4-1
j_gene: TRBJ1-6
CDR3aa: CASSQPGQGHSPLHF
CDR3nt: TGCGCCAGCAGCCAGCCGGGACAGGGTCATTCACCCCTCCACTTT

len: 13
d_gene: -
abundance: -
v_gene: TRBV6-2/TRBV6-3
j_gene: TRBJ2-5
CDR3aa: CASSYGVRETQYF
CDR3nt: TGTGCCAGCAGTTACGGGGTGCGAGAGACCCAGTACTTC

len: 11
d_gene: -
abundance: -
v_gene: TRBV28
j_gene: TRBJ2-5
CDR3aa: CASSFVETQYF
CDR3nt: TGTGCCAGCAGTTTTGTGGAGACCCAGTACTTC

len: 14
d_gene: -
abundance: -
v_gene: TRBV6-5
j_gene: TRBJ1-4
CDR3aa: CATSGTPNNEKLFF
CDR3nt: TGTGCCACCTCCGGGACACCGAATAATGAAAAACTGTTTTTT

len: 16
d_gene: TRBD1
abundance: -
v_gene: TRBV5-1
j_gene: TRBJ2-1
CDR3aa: CASSSGTGLPYNEQFF
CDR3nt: TGCGCCAGCAGCTCGGGGACAGGGTTGCCCTACAATGAGCAGTTCTTC

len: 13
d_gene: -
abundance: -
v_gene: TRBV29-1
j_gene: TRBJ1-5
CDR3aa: CSVSQGPNQPQHF
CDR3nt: TGCAGCGTGAGCCAGGGACCCAATCAGCCCCAGCATTTT

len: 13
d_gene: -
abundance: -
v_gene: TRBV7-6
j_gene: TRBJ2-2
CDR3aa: CASRPRLTGELFF
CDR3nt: TGTGCCAGCAGACCTAGACTGACCGGGGAGCTGTTTTTT

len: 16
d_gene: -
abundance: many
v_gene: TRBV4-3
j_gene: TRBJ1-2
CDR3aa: CASSQDLEGPADGYTF
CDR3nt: TGCGCCAGCAGCCAAGATTTAGAGGGACCGGCGGATGGCTACACCTTC

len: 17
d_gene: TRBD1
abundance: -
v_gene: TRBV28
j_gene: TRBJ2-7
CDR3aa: CASSLHPGQANSYEQYF
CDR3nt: TGTGCCAGCAGTTTACACCCCGGACAGGCCAACTCCTACGAGCAGTACTTC

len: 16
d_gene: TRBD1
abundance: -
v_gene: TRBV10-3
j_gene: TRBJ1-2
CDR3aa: CAISEYETGGLYGYTF
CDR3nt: TGTGCCATCAGTGAGTACGAGACAGGGGGCCTTTATGGCTACACCTTC

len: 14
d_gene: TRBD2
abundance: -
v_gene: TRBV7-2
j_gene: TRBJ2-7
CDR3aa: CASSFGLGSYEQYF
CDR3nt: TGTGCCAGCAGCTTTGGACTAGGGTCCTACGAGCAGTACTTC

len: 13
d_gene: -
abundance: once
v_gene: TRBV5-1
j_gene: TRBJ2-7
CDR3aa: CASRAQVSYEQYF
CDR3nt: TGCGCCAGCAGGGCACAGGTGTCCTACGAGCAGTACTTC

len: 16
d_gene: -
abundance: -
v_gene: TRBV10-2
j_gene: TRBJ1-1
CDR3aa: CASSGTGNGLNTEAFF
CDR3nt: TGCGCCAGCAGTGGCACAGGAAATGGGTTGAACACTGAAGCTTTCTTT

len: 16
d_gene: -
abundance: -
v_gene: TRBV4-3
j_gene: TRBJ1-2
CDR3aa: CASSQYTGKETYGYTF
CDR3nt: TGCGCCAGCAGCCAGTATACAGGGAAGGAGACCTATGGCTACACCTTC

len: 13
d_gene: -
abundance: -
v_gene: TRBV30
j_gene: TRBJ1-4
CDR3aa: CAWSVRRAEKLFF
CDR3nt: TGTGCCTGGAGTGTACGCAGGGCTGAAAAACTGTTTTTT

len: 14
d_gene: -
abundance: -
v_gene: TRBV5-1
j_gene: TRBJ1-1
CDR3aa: CASTLTGLSTEAFF
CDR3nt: TGCGCCAGCACCTTAACGGGGTTATCAACTGAAGCTTTCTTT

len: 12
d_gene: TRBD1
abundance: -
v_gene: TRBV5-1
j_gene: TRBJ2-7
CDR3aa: CASRQGAHEQYF
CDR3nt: TGCGCCAGTAGACAGGGGGCCCACGAGCAGTACTTC

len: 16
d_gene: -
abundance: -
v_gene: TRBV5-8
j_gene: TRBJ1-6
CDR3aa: CASSPRQGLINSPLHF
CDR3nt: TGTGCCAGCAGCCCACGTCAGGGCCTAATTAATTCACCCCTCCACTTT

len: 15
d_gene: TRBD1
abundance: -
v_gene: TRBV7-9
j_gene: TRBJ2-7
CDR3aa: CASSFPATGTYEQYF
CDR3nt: TGTGCCAGCAGCTTTCCCGCGACAGGGACCTACGAGCAGTACTTC

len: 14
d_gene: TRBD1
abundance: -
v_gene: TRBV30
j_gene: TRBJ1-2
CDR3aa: CAWTATGEWKGYTF
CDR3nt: TGTGCCTGGACTGCGACAGGGGAGTGGAAAGGCTACACCTTC

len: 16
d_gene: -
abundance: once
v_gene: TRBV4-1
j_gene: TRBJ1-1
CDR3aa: CASSQDQNRYYTEAFF
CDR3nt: TGCGCCAGCAGCCAAGATCAAAACAGGTATTACACTGAAGCTTTCTTT

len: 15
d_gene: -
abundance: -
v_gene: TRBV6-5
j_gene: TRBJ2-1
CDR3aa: CASSAGWESYNEQFF
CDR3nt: TGTGCCAGCAGCGCCGGGTGGGAATCCTACAATGAGCAGTTCTTC

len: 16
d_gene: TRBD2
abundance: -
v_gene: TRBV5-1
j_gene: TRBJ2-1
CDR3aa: CASSFPSSGEYNEQFF
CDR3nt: TGCGCCAGCAGCTTCCCATCTAGCGGGGAATACAATGAGCAGTTCTTC

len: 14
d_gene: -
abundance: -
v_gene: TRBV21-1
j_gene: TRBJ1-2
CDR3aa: CASSPQTGAYGYTF
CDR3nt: TGTGCCAGCAGCCCCCAGACAGGGGCCTATGGCTACACCTTC

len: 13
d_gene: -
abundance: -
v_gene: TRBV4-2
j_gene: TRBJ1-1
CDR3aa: CASSHFRSTEAFF
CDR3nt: TGTGCCAGCAGCCATTTCCGAAGCACTGAAGCTTTCTTT

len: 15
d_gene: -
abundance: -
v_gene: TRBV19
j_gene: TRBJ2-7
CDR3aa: CASSTGSAAAYEQYF
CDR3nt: TGTGCCAGTAGTACTGGATCGGCAGCCGCCTACGAGCAGTACTTC

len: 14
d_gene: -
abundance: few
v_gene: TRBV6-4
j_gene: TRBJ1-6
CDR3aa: CASSERSDNSPLHF
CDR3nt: TGTGCCAGCAGCGAGCGGTCTGATAATTCACCCCTCCACTTT

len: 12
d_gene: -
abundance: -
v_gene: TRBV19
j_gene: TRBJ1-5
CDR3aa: CASSSGAQPQHF
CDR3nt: TGTGCCAGTAGTAGCGGCGCCCAGCCCCAGCATTTT

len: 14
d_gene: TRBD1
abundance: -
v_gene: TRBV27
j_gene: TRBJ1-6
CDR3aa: CASSFTGGNSPLHF
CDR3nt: TGTGCCAGCAGTTTCACAGGGGGTAATTCACCCCTCCACTTT

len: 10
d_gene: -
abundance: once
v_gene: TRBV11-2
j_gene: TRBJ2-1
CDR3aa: CASGGREQFF
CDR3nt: TGTGCCAGCGGAGGGCGTGAGCAGTTCTTC

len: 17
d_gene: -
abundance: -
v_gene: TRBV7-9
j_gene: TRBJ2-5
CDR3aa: CASSLEGIGGYRETQYF
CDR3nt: TGTGCCAGCAGCTTAGAAGGGATTGGTGGCTACAGAGAGACCCAGTACTTC

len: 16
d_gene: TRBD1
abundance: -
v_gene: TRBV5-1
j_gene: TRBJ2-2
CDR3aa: CASSLFVQGAGGELFF
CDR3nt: TGCGCCAGCAGCTTGTTTGTACAGGGGGCTGGCGGGGAGCTGTTTTTT